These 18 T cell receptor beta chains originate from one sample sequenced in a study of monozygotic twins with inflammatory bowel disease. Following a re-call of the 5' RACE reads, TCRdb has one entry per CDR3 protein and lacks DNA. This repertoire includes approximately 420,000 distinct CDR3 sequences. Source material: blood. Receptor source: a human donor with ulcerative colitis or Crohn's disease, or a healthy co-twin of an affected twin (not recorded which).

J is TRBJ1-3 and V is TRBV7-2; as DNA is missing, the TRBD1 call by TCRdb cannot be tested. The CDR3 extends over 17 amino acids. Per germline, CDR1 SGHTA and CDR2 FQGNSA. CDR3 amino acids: CASSRSWTESSGNTIYF.

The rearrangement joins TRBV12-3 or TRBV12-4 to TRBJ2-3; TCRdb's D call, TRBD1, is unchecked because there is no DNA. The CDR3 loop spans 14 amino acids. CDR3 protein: CASSVPGGTDTQYF.

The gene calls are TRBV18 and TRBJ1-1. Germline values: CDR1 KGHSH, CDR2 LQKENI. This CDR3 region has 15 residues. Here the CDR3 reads CASSPLPENSAEAFF.

CDR3 protein: CASSADSMNTEAFF. V gene TRBV5-1 combines with J gene TRBJ1-1; TCRdb indicates TRBD1, and absent DNA this call remains unverified. Germline values: CDR1 SGHRS, CDR2 YFSETQ. This CDR3 contains 14 residues.

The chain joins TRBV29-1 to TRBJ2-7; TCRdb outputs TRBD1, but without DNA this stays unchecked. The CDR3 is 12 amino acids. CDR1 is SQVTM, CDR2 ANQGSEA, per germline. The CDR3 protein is CSVDWQGGEQYF.

CDR3 residues: CASSLGPLSGTIYEQYF. The chain is built from TRBV11-2 and TRBJ2-7; TCRdb picks TRBD2, but there is no DNA to check that call. CDR1 SGHAT and CDR2 FQNNGV come from the germline V gene. The CDR3 consists of 17 residues. Full variable domain (rest looked up from reference TRBV11-2 and TRBJ2-7): EAGVAQSPRYKIIEKRQSVAFWCNPISGHATLYWYQQILGQGPKLLIQFQNNGVVDDSQLPKDRFSAERLKGVDSTLKIQPAKLEDSAVYLCASSLGPLSGTIYEQYFGPGTRLTVT.

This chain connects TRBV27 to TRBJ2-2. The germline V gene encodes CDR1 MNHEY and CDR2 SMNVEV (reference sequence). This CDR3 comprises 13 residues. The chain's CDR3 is CASSFFGTGELFF.

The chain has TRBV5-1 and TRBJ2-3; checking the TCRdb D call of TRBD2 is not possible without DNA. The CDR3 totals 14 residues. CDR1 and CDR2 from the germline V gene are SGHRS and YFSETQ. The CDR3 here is CASSRTSFPDTQYF.

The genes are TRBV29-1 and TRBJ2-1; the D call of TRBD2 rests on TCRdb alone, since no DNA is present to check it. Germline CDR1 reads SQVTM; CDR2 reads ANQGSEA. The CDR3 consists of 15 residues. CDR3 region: CSVDLRLAVYNEQFF.

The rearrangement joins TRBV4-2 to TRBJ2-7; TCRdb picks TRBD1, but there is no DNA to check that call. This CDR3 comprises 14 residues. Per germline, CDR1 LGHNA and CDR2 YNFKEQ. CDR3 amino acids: CASSSGTGGHEQYF.

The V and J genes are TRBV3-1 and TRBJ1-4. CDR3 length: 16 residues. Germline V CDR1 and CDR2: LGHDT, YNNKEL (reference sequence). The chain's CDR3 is CASSPFGGTTNEKLFF. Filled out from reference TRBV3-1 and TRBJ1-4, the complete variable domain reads DTAVSQTPKYLVTQMGNDKSIKCEQNLGHDTMYWYKQDSKKFLKIMFSYNNKELIINETVPNRFSPKSPDKAHLNLHINSLELGDSAVYFCASSPFGGTTNEKLFFGSGTQLSVL.

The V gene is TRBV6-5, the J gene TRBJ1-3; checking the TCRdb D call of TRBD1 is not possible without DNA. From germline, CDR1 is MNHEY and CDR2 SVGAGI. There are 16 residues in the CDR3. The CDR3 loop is CASSYQWGEAGNTIYF.

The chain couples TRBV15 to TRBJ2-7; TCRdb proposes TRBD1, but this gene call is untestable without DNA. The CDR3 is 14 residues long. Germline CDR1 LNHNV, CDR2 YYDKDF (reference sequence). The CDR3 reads CATSGGSLSSEQYF.

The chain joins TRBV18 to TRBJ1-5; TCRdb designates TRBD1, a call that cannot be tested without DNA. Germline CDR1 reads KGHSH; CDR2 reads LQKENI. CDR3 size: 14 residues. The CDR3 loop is CASSPQTGAQPQHF.

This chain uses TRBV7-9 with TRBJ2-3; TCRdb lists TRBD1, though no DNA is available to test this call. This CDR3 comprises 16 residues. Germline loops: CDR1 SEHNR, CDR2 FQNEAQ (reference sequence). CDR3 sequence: CASSFSAGAGTDTQYF.

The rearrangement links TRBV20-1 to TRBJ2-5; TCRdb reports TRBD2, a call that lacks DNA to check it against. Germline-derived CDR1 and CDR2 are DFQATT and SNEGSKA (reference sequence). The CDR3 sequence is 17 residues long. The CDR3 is CSASVPSGRAPRETQYF.

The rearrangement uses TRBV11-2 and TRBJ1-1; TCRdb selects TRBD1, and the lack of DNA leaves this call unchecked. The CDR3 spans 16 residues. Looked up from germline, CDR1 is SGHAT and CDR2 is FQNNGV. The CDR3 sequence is CASSLVGGTGYTEAFF.

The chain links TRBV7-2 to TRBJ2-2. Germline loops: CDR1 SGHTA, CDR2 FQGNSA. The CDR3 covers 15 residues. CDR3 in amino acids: CASSLDMGIIGELFF.